This T cell receptor (beta chain) emerged from a study of identical twins. CDR1 and CDR2 from the germline V gene are SQVTM and ANQGSEA. The CDR3 loop spans 12 amino acids. V lost 3 bases and J 6 bases, leaving 8 bases between the germline ends. This clonotype was seen more than once but under ten times. Each CDR3 protein is one row after TCRdb ran MiXCR on the 5' RACE reads. The sample lists 230,000 or so distinct CDR3 sequences, around 8.8% occurring once. These records were also assigned to another study, of yellow fever vaccine responses in identical twins.

This clonotype originated in a woman younger than 35 in good health. Sequencing used CD8+ T cells sorted from blood. The chain links TRBV29-1 to TRBJ2-2; TRBD1 is a possible D gene (6 bases). CDR3 DNA: TGCAGCGTTGAGGGGGCGCCCGGGGAGCTGTTTTTT. Its protein product is CSVEGAPGELFF.